This TCR beta chain comes out of a study of blood T cell repertoires in COVID-19. Study summary: The study drew acute and convalescent COVID-19 samples from the United States, Italy and Spain. The cDNA or gDNA used as material had been derived from T cells, B-cell-depleted T cells, or PBMCs.

Original methodology: It was from reference gene primer amplification that nucleated cell counts were estimated. The assay was immunoSEQ multiplex PCR, and TCRdb's table has in-frame clones only and misses some. The V and J calls and clone size are taken from that table; D and trimming were inferred from the DNA. Of roughly 120,000 clones in the sample, 86% were seen once. This clonotype was obtained from a human donor in a cohort sampled during active COVID-19. Sequenced sample: peripheral blood.

The CDR3 DNA sequence: TGTGCCAGCAGTTCCCAAAGAGGTCAGGGGGCGGCCTACGAGCAGTACTTC. It encodes CASSSQRGQGAAYEQYF. V and J are TRBV28 and TRBJ2-7; 8 bases map to TRBD1. J gave up 2 bases and V 4 bases, and 13 bases lay outside the gene matches. This CDR3 region has 17 residues. Per the germline V gene, CDR1 is MDHEN and CDR2 is SYDVKM.